This TCR beta chain was found in a study of shared clonotypes between healthy human individuals. As handled by the study authors: Sequence data from immunoSEQ were junction-only and lacked quality scores; consequently, filtering differed. Clones were sequenced by immunoSEQ multiplex PCR, and TCRdb holds only the in-frame ones, with some missing. Clonal size and the V and J genes are those of that table, whereas D and trimming came from the DNA. The sample consists of 950,000 to 1,300,000 clones, around 75% of them appearing once. Splitting the CD4+ cells yielded a CD45RA+ naive subset and a CD45RA-negative memory subset. Findings of the study overall: Large depth notwithstanding, sorted-subset sequencing proved incomplete by rarefaction. Among the subsets, naive ones generally showed larger estimated richness than memory ones.

Remarks on this clone: Its antigen is unknown. This clone may be a read error of a much larger clone one base away. The same CDR3 is also encoded by other DNA sequences in this sample.

Germline V CDR1 and CDR2: SGDLS, YYNGEE. This CDR3 is 16 amino acids long. V lost 0 bases, J lost 0 bases, and 10 bases lay in between. The V and J genes are TRBV9 and TRBJ1-3; D is possibly TRBD1 (5 bases). The specimen sequenced was memory CD4+ T cells sorted from blood. Subset indicated: CD45RA-negative fraction. The receptor comes from a man younger than 30 in good health. DNA of the CDR3: TGTGCCAGCAGCGTAGGTGAGGGGAGCTCTGGAAACACCATATATTTT. This codes for CASSVGEGSSGNTIYF. The full variable domain, in which reference TRBV9 and TRBJ1-3 provide the parts outside the CDR3, is DSGVTQTPKHLITATGQRVTLRCSPRSGDLSVYWYQQSLDQGLQFLIQYYNGEERAKGNILERFSAQQFPDLHSELNLSSLELGDSALYFCASSVGEGSSGNTIYFGEGSWLTVV.